The present T cell receptor beta chain was sequenced within a study of blood T cell repertoires in COVID-19. Background on the study: Spain, Italy and the United States supplied samples that represented acute and convalescent COVID-19. Sources were T cells, B-cell-depleted T cells, or PBMCs; the material itself was cDNA or gDNA.

Unmatched junction bases numbered 16, after V lost 4 bases and J lost 8 bases. The germline gives CDR1 SGHRS, CDR2 YFSETQ. This CDR3 is built from 17 residues. The repertoire was sequenced with immunoSEQ multiplex PCR; TCRdb's copy has only in-frame clones and lacks some. The repertoire consists of 82,000 or so clones, with around 89% occurring once and the leading ten covering approximately 1%. This clonotype was sampled from a woman aged 50 to 65 with acute COVID-19. The chain has TRBV5-1 and TRBJ2-2; 8 bases match TRBD1. The sample comprised PBMCs or T cells enriched from blood (not recorded which). DNA for the CDR3: TGCGCCAGCAGCCCCGAACTGGCAGGGGGCGATCGGGGGGAGCTGTTTTTT. Amino acids: CASSPELAGGDRGELFF.